Listed below are T cell receptor beta chains from one sample, sequenced in a study of blood T cells in healthy people across ages. TCRdb processed the 5' RACE reads anew with MiXCR; each CDR3 protein has one entry. Found here are 1.5 million to 2 million distinct CDR3 sequences, about 50% of them singletons; the top ten hold approximately 2.1%. Sample: blood. These receptors were taken from a woman in her thirties or forties in good health. Each CDR3 is given with its conserved first and last residue. D genes are given only for firm matches. Clone size appears in some rows only: once, few, many, or a class for an expanded clone.

NA	few	TRBJ2-1	TRBV24-1	TGTGCCACCAGTGAACCGAGGTCTAGGGATGAGCAGTTCTTC	CATSEPRSRDEQFF
NA	NA	TRBJ2-4	TRBV5-1	TGCGCCAGCAGCTCGACAGGGAGGAGGGCCAAAAACATTCAGTACTTC	CASSSTGRRAKNIQYF
NA	few	TRBJ2-3	TRBV11-1	TGTGCCAGCAGCTGGACTACAAACACAGATACGCAGTATTTT	CASSWTTNTDTQYF
NA	NA	TRBJ2-7	TRBV5-1	TGCGCCAGCAGCTTGTCAGGGATCGGCGAGCAGTACTTC	CASSLSGIGEQYF
TRBD1	NA	TRBJ2-7	TRBV6-2/TRBV6-3	TGTGCCAGCAGGGATCGGGGACAGGGGCCCTACGAGCAGTACTTC	CASRDRGQGPYEQYF
TRBD2	NA	TRBJ2-7	TRBV29-1	TGCAGCGTTGGAACTAGCGGGGCGACCTACGAGCAGTACTTC	CSVGTSGATYEQYF
TRBD1	NA	TRBJ2-3	TRBV4-3	TGCGCCAGCAGCCAAACACCGGGACAGGGGGCAACAGATACGCAGTATTTT	CASSQTPGQGATDTQYF
NA	NA	TRBJ2-1	TRBV20-1	TGCAGTGCTAGAGCCACTCTCATCTCACGGGATAAGCAGTTCTTC	CSARATLISRDKQFF
TRBD2	NA	TRBJ2-1	TRBV27	TGTGCCAGCAGTCCCTCTAGCGGGGAGTACCACAATGAGCAGTTCTTC	CASSPSSGEYHNEQFF
TRBD1	NA	TRBJ2-6	TRBV9	TGTGCCTGCAGCGCGCGGGTGGACAGGGCTACCAACGTCCTGACTTTC	CACSARVDRATNVLTF
NA	NA	TRBJ1-4	TRBV28	TGTGCCAGCAGTTTAATACAAGGGGGGGAGGGTGAAAAACTGTTTTTT	CASSLIQGGEGEKLFF
TRBD1	NA	TRBJ2-5	TRBV6-1	TGTGCCAGCAAACGACAGGGTTCGGTAGAGACCCAGTACTTC	CASKRQGSVETQYF
TRBD1	few	TRBJ2-7	TRBV6-5	TGTGCCAGCAGTAAGGGACAGGGGGCTCGCTACGAGCAGTACTTC	CASSKGQGARYEQYF
TRBD1	few	TRBJ2-7	TRBV6-2/TRBV6-3	TGTGCCAGCAGTTACCAGATCGGGACAGGGAAAGACGAGCAGTACTTC	CASSYQIGTGKDEQYF
TRBD1	few	TRBJ2-7	TRBV28	TGTGCCAGCAGTTCCCCCGGACAGGGGAGGGGCTACGAGCAGTACTTC	CASSSPGQGRGYEQYF
TRBD1	NA	TRBJ2-7	TRBV5-1	TGCGCCAGCAGCACGGATGGACAGGGGTACTACGAGCAGTACTTC	CASSTDGQGYYEQYF
NA	NA	TRBJ1-6	TRBV6-2/TRBV6-3	TGTGCCAGCGAAACGACTAGGGGACGGAGTAATTCACCCCTCCACTTT	CASETTRGRSNSPLHF
NA	NA	TRBJ2-2	TRBV24-1	TGTGCCACCAGTGGGGACACCGGGGAGCTGTTTTTT	CATSGDTGELFF
NA	NA	TRBJ1-5	TRBV20-1	TGCAGTGCTAGTGGGGCGGCCGGGGATAATCAGCCCCAGCATTTT	CSASGAAGDNQPQHF
NA	NA	TRBJ1-2	TRBV18	TGTGCCAGCTCACCACAGTTGGGAGAAGGCTACACCTTC	CASSPQLGEGYTF
TRBD2	once	TRBJ2-1	TRBV5-6	TGTGCCAGCAGCTTGGCGCGACTAGCGGGGGGGCCTGGGCAGTTCTTC	CASSLARLAGGPGQFF
NA	NA	TRBJ2-7	TRBV3-1	TGTGCCAGCAGCCAATGGGATTCCTACGAGCAGTACTTC	CASSQWDSYEQYF
TRBD1	few	TRBJ2-5	TRBV28	TGTGCCAGCAGTAAGGACAGGGGGCTGTTGGAGACCCAGTACTTC	CASSKDRGLLETQYF
TRBD2	NA	TRBJ2-7	TRBV5-1	TGCGCCAGCAGCCCCTATGATAGCGGGGGATACGAGCAGTACTTC	CASSPYDSGGYEQYF
TRBD1	NA	TRBJ2-7	TRBV19	TGTGCCAGCCGGCCACGGGACAGGGTTTTTGCCGAGCAGTACTTC	CASRPRDRVFAEQYF
NA	NA	TRBJ2-6	TRBV10-2	TGCGCCAGCACCCCGGTAGGAGGGGCCAACGTCCTGACTTTC	CASTPVGGANVLTF
NA	few	TRBJ1-2	TRBV6-6	TGTGCCAGCACCACGGACCAGCCCCTCGGCTACACCTTC	CASTTDQPLGYTF
TRBD2	few	TRBJ2-5	TRBV7-9	TGTGCCAGCAGCGCGGGACTAGCGGGGGGGATCCAAGAGACCCAGTACTTC	CASSAGLAGGIQETQYF
NA	NA	TRBJ2-5	TRBV20-1	TGCAGTGCTCCCCCGCAGGGGCGGGGGCAAGAGACCCAGTACTTC	CSAPPQGRGQETQYF
TRBD1	NA	TRBJ2-1	TRBV12-3/TRBV12-4	TGTGCCAGCAGCCCATCCGGGACAGGGGGTATGAATGAGCAGTTCTTC	CASSPSGTGGMNEQFF
NA	NA	TRBJ2-5	TRBV24-1	TGTGCCACCAGTGATTTGGGAACACAAGAGACCCAGTACTTC	CATSDLGTQETQYF
NA	NA	TRBJ1-2	TRBV4-2	TGTGCCAGCAGGCCTTCTAGGGAGGGGGTAAACTATGGCTACACCTTC	CASRPSREGVNYGYTF
NA	NA	TRBJ2-1	TRBV20-1	TGCAGTGCAAGGTTGCGAACTCGGAGCTCCTACAATGAGCAGTTCTTC	CSARLRTRSSYNEQFF
TRBD1	NA	TRBJ1-2	TRBV5-1	TGCGCCAGCAGCTTTGTGGCAGGGGGCAATGTCGGCTACACCTTC	CASSFVAGGNVGYTF
NA	few	TRBJ2-3	TRBV29-1	TGCAGCGTTGATCCTCTTGCGGATACGCAGTATTTT	CSVDPLADTQYF
TRBD1	NA	TRBJ1-2	TRBV12-3/TRBV12-4	TGTGCCAGCAGACGGGACAGGGCTTCTCCGGGCTACACCTTC	CASRRDRASPGYTF
NA	NA	TRBJ2-3	TRBV6-5	TGTGCCAGCAGTTACTCGAAACAGGGTTTTAATACGCAGTATTTT	CASSYSKQGFNTQYF
NA	NA	TRBJ2-3	TRBV20-1	TGCAGTGCTAGGGGCTTGTGGACGGGGAGCACAGATACGCAGTATTTT	CSARGLWTGSTDTQYF
NA	NA	TRBJ2-1	TRBV12-3/TRBV12-4	TGTGCCAGCAGTTTCCCGCCGGGACTTAAGTCGAATGAGCAGTTCTTC	CASSFPPGLKSNEQFF
NA	many	TRBJ2-1	TRBV25-1	TGTGCCAGCAGACTTTCCTCCTACAATGAGCAGTTCTTC	CASRLSSYNEQFF
NA	NA	TRBJ2-5	TRBV7-2	TGTGCCAGCAGCTTACGCCTCAGTGAGACCCAGTACTTC	CASSLRLSETQYF
TRBD1	NA	TRBJ2-1	TRBV28	TGTGCCAGCAGTTTATTTTACGGGACAGGGTCGTACAATGAGCAGTTCTTC	CASSLFYGTGSYNEQFF
NA	few	TRBJ2-3	TRBV15	TGTGCCACCAGCAGAGGGCCAGGGGGCACAGATACGCAGTATTTT	CATSRGPGGTDTQYF
NA	NA	TRBJ1-1	TRBV5-1	TGCGCCAGCAGCTGGACCAGCGGCGAGAACACTGAAGCTTTCTTT	CASSWTSGENTEAFF
NA	NA	TRBJ1-2	TRBV20-1	TGCAGTGCTCACCCGCAGGGTCCCTATGGCTACACCTTC	CSAHPQGPYGYTF
NA	NA	TRBJ2-7	TRBV12-3/TRBV12-4	TGTGCCAGCAGTTTAAAGGGAATCTCCTACAATGAGCAGTACTTC	CASSLKGISYNEQYF
NA	few	TRBJ1-6	TRBV12-3/TRBV12-4	TGTGCCAGCAGCCCCTGGATCAACAACTATAATTCACCCCTCCACTTT	CASSPWINNYNSPLHF
TRBD1	few	TRBJ2-3	TRBV20-1	TGCAGTGCTACTCAGGACAGGGCCACAGATACGCAGTATTTT	CSATQDRATDTQYF